Listed below are T cell receptor beta chains from one sample, sequenced in a study of response to subunit inactivated influenza vaccine. TCRdb redid the calling of the RT-PCR reads with MiXCR, one entry per CDR3 protein. The sample records some 800,000 distinct CDR3 sequences, approximately 22% being singletons. Specimen: PBMCs from blood, collected 5 to 6 days after vaccination. Source of these receptors: a man aged 50 or older who received an inactivated influenza vaccine. Each CDR3 is given with its conserved first and last residue. Each record gives: V gene, CDR3 protein.

TRBV9 CASSVAPITDTQYF
TRBV7-6 CASSWGASQGYEQYF
TRBV5-1 CASSLGTTRGEQYF
TRBV20-1 CSARDQPSSGNTIYF
TRBV28 CASSPDRVGYNEQFF
TRBV5-1 CASKGGMNTEAFF
TRBV27 CASSLGVVGTEAFF
TRBV20-1 CSAREGPARGGRRNEQFF
TRBV20-1 CSARDGTGTNAYGELFF
TRBV12-3/TRBV12-4 CASSLRVAVYEQYF
TRBV12-3/TRBV12-4 CASSLSLGAGKDYGYTF
TRBV7-9 CASASGGNQPQHF
TRBV10-3 CAISGTQRRSTDTQYF
TRBV7-2 CASSLGVRQSETQYF
TRBV28 CASSLQFTRQETQYF
TRBV6-2/TRBV6-3 CASSNGLVDEQFF
TRBV7-7 CASSLGRPLGSGANVLTF
TRBV20-1 CSAMGYTGELFF
TRBV6-5 CASSYWGNRSYEQYF
TRBV20-1 CSVDGRDYEQYF
TRBV5-6 CASSLVQGDTGELFF
TRBV4-3 CASSQEALAPNEQFF
TRBV14 CASSHPAGGLYEQYF
TRBV11-2 CASSFSRGQYF
TRBV5-1 CASSRTSGREYQETQYF
TRBV24-1 CATSEHELGDTQYF
TRBV20-1 CSARAPTDTQYF
TRBV21-1 CASSQRGWGLERDTQYF
TRBV12-3/TRBV12-4 CASTPRTLNTEAFF
TRBV12-3/TRBV12-4 CASSQGGVNTGELFF
TRBV20-1 CSATRTGWAYEQYF
TRBV6-1 CASSERGQGSTDTQYF
TRBV20-1 CSARAGLAGSTDTQYF
TRBV10-1 CASSEVGASGSWETQYF
TRBV4-3 CASSQDPLIPTYEQYF
TRBV6-1 CASGQPGVGHEQYF
TRBV20-1 CSAREGIRYNEQFF
TRBV7-2 CASSTRQGALETQYF